This record looks at one T cell receptor (beta chain) sequence and its context. Its antigen is unidentified. The sample is drawn from a study of OX40 agonist ivuxolimab in advanced cancers. Study-wide background: Mean age 60 years, range roughly 23 to 79; about 85% male. Study-level results: Relatively little clonal expansion, among the lowest observed, appeared in partial responders at 0.1-3.0 mg/kg.

Sequencing was performed with immunoSEQ multiplex PCR; in TCRdb, only in-frame clones are kept and a portion is missing. In the table there are 30,000 to 40,000 clones, about nine tenths of which are singletons. V lost 5 bases to trimming and J lost 1 base; unmatched junction nucleotides: 1. CDR3 length: 15 residues. Germline V CDR1 and CDR2: MDHEN, SYDVKM. This chain uses TRBV28 with TRBJ2-2; 10 bases agree with TRBD2. Material: CD4+ or CD8+ T cells sorted from blood, obtained in a trial of the OX40 agonist ivuxolimab. The receptor was isolated from an adult with an advanced solid tumor such as melanoma, head and neck, liver or kidney cancer. The CDR3 DNA sequence: TGTGCCAGCAGTCGACTAGCGGGGAACACCGGGGAGCTGTTTTTT. Translating it yields CASSRLAGNTGELFF. Together with reference TRBV28 and TRBJ2-2, the CDR3 gives the full variable domain: DVKVTQSSRYLVKRTGEKVFLECVQDMDHENMFWYRQDPGLGLRLIYFSYDVKMKEKGDIPEGYSVSREKKERFSLILESASTNQTSMYLCASSRLAGNTGELFFGEGSRLTVL.